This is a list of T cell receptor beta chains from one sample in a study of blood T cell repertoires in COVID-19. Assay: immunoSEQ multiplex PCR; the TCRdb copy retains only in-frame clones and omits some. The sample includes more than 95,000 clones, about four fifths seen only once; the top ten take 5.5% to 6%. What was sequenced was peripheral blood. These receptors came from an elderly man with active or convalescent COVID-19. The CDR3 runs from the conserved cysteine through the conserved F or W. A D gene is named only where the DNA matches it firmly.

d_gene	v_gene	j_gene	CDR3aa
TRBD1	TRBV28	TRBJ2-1	CASSSGTGGWEQFF
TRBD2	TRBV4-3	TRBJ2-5	CASSQGLSGGQWTQYF
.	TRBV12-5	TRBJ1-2	CASGLGAGVNYGYTF
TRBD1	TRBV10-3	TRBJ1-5	CAISEIEGARNLPQHF
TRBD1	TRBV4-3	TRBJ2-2	CASSQDRQGASGELFF
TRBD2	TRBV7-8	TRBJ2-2	CASSSLAGGRPTTGELFF
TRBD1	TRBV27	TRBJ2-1	CASSLDRGWSYNEQFF
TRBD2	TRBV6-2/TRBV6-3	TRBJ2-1	CASSDSGGSDEQFF
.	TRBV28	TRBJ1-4	CASSLRMDEKLFF
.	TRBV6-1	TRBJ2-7	CASSEGGWGEQYF
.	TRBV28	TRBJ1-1	CASNRGNLNTEAFF
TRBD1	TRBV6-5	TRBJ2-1	CASRRQGNNEQFF
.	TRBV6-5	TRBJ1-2	CASSTSGRRGYTF
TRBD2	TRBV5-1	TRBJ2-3	CASSMGGDQTDTQYF
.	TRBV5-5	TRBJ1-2	CASSLSPSTNYGYTF
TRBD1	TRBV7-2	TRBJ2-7	CASSFDWDSSYEQYF
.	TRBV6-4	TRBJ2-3	CASSRTKTLSDTQYF
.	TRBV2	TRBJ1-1	CASSGQGSEAFF
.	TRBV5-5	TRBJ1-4	CASSLYGFEEKLFF
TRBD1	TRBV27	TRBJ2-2	CASRQGQPNTGELFF
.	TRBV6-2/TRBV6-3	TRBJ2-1	CASSYEWKGGEQFF
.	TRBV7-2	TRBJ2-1	CASSLLEGLVQSEQFF
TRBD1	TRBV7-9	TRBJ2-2	CASSLGWSGGSNTGELFF
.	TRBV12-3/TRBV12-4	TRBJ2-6	CASSLPGANVLTF
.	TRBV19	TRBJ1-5	CASSRSFNSNQPQHF
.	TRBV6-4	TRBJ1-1	CASSSEGGLATEAFF
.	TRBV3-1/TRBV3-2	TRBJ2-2	CASTPTLNTGELFF
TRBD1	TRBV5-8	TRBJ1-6	CASSLVKGTGTLDNSPLHF
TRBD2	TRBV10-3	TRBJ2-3	CAINIRGLGEGTDTQYF
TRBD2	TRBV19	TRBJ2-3	CASSGTSGATDTQYF
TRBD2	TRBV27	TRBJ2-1	CASSSPLAGGYEQFF